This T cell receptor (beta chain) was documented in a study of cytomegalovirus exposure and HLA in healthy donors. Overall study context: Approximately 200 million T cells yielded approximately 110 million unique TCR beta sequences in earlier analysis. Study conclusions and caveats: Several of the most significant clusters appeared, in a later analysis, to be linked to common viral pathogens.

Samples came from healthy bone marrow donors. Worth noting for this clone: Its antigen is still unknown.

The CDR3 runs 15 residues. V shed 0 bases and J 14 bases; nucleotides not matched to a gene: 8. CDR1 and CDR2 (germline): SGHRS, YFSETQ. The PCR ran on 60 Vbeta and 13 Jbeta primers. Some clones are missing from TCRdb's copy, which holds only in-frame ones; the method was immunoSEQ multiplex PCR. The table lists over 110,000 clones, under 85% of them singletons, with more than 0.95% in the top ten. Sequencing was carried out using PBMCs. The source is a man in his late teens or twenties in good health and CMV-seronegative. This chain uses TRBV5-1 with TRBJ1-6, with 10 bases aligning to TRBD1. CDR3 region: CASSLAGQGRSSLHF. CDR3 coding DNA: TGCGCCAGCAGCTTGGCGGGACAGGGGCGCTCGTCCCTCCACTTT.